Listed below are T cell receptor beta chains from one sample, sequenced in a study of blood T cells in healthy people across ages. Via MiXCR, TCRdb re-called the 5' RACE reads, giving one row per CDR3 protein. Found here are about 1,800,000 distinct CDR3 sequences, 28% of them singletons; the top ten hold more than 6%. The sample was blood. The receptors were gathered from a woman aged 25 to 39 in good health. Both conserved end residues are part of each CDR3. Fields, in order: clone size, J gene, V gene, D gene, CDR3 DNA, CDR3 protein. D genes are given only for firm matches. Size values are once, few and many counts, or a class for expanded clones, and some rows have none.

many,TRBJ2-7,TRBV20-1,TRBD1,TGCAGTGCTGGACAGGGCTACGAGCAGTACTTC,CSAGQGYEQYF
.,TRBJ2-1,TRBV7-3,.,TGTGCCAGCAGCTTAAGCGGGAACCACAATGAGCAGTTCTTC,CASSLSGNHNEQFF
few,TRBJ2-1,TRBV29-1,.,TGCAGCGTTGAATCCCGTCCCCAGCGGTACATGCAGTTCAATGAGCAGTTCTTC,CSVESRPQRYMQFNEQFF
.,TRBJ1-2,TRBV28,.,TGTGCCAGCAGACCTACAGCTTCCGGCTACACCTTC,CASRPTASGYTF
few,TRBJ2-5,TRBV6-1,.,TGTGCCAGCAGTGAAGCATTACAGCAAGAGACCCAGTACTTC,CASSEALQQETQYF
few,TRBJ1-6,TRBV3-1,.,TGTGCCAGCAGCCAAGAAGGCGGCCTTAATTCACCCCTCCACTTT,CASSQEGGLNSPLHF
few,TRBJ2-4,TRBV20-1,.,TGCAGTGCTAGAGACCTGGGCTTGGCCAAAAACATTCAGTACTTC,CSARDLGLAKNIQYF
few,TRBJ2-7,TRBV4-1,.,TGCGCCAGCAGCCAAGGGCTAGGGGGCGAGCAGTACTTC,CASSQGLGGEQYF
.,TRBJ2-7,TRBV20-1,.,TGCAGTGCTAGAGATTGGCAGAAGTTCTACAATGAGCAGTACTTC,CSARDWQKFYNEQYF
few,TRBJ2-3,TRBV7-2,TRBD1,TGTGCCAGCAATTCAATCGGACAGGTTGGGGATACGCAGTATTTT,CASNSIGQVGDTQYF
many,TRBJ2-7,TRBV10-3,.,TGTGCCATCAGTGAGACAGCCACCTCCTACGAGCAGTACTTC,CAISETATSYEQYF
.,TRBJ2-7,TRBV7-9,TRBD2,TGTGCCAGCAGCCGGACTAGCGGGGGGACGAACGAGCAGTACTTC,CASSRTSGGTNEQYF
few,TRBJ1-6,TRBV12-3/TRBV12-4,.,TGTGCCAGCAGCAAGGGCGGACAGCCCGATTCACCCCTCCACTTT,CASSKGGQPDSPLHF